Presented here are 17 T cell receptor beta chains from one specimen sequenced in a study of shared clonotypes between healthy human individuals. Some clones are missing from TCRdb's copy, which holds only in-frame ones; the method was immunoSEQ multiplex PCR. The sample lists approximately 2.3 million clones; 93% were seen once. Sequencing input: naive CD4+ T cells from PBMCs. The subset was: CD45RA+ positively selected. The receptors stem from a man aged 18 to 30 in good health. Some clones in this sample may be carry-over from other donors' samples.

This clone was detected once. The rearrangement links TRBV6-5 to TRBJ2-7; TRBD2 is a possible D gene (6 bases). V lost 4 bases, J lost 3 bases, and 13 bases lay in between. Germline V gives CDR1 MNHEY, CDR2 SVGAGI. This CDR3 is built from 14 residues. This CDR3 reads CASSSPSGGYEQYF. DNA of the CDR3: TGTGCCAGCAGTTCCCCTTCCGGGGGCTACGAGCAGTACTTC.

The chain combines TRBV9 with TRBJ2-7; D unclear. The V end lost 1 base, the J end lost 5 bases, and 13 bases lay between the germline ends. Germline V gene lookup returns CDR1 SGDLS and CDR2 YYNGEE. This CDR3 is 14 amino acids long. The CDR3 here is CASSVLWGGDEQYF. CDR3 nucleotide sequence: TGTGCCAGCAGCGTATTGTGGGGTGGTGACGAGCAGTACTTC.

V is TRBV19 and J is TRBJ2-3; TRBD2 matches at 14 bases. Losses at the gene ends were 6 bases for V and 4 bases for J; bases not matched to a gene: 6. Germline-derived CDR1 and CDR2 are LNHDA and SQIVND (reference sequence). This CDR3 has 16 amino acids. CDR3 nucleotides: TGTGCCAGTAGCCCTGGACTAGCGGGAGGATCAGATACGCAGTATTTT. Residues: CASSPGLAGGSDTQYF.

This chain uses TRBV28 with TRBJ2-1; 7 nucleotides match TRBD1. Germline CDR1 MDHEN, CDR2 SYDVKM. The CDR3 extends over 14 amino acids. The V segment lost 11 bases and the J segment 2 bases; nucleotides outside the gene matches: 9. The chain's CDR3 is CAGQGTAPYNEQFF. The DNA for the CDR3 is TGTGCCGGACAAGGGACAGCGCCCTACAATGAGCAGTTCTTC.

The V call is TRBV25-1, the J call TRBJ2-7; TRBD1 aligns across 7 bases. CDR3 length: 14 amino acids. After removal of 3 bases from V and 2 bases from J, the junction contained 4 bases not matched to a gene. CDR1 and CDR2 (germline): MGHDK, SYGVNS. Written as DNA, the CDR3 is TGTGCCAGCAGTGATCGGGGACAGCCCTACGAGCAGTACTTC. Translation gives CASSDRGQPYEQYF.

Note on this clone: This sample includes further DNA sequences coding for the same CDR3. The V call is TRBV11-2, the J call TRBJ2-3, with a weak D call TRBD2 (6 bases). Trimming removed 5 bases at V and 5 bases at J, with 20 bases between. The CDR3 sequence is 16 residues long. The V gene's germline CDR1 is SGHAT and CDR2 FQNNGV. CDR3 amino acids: CASSPRLAVGVDTQYF. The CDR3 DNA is TGTGCCAGCAGCCCGAGATTAGCGGTCGGGGTAGATACGCAGTATTTT.

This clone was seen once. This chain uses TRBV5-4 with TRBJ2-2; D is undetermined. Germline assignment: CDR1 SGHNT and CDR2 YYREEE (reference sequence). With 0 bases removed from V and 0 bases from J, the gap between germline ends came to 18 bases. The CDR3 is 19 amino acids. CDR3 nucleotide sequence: TGTGCCAGCAGCTTGGTTATCTTTCTAGGACCAACGAACACCGGGGAGCTGTTTTTT. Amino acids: CASSLVIFLGPTNTGELFF.

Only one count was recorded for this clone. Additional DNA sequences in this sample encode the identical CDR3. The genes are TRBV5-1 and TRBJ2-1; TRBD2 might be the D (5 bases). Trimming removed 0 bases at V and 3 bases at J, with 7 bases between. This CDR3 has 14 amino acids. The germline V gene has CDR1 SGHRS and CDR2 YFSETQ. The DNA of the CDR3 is TGCGCCAGCAGCTTGGCTACTAGCTACAATGAGCAGTTCTTC. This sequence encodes CASSLATSYNEQFF.

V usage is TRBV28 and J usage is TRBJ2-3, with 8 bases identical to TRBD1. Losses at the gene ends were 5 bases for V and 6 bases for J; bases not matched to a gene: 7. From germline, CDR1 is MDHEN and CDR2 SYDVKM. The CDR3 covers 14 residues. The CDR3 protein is CASSPSDREDTQYF. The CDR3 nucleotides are TGTGCCAGCAGTCCTTCGGACAGGGAGGATACGCAGTATTTT.

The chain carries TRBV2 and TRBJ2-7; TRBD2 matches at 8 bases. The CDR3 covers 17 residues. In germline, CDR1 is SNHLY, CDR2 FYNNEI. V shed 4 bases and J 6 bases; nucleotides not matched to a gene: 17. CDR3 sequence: CASSALWLAGSPLEQYF. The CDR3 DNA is TGTGCCAGCAGTGCTTTGTGGCTAGCGGGTTCTCCACTCGAGCAGTACTTC.

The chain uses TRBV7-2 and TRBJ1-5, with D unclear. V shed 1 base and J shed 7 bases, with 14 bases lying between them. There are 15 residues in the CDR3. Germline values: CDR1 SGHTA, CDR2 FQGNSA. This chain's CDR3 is CASSLDPGSGQPQHF. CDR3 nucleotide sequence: TGTGCCAGCAGCTTAGACCCGGGATCGGGGCAGCCCCAGCATTTT.

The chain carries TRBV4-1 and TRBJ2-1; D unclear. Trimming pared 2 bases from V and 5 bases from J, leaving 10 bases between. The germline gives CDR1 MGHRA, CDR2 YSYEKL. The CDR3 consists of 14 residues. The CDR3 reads CASSQPTSDNEQFF. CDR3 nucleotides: TGCGCCAGCAGCCAACCCACGTCGGACAATGAGCAGTTCTTC.

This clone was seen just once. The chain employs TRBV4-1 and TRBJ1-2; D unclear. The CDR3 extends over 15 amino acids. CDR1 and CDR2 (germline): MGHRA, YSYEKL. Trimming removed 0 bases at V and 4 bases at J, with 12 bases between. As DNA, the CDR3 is TGCGCCAGCAGCCAAGAAGATCGGGTAGGCTATGGCTACACCTTC. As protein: CASSQEDRVGYGYTF.

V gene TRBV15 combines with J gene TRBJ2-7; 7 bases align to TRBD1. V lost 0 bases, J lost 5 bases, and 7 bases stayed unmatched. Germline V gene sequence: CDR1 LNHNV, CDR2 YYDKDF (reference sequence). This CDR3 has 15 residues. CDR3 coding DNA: TGTGCCACCAGCAGAGATAGGGGGCCTCAGAACGAGCAGTACTTC. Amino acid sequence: CATSRDRGPQNEQYF.

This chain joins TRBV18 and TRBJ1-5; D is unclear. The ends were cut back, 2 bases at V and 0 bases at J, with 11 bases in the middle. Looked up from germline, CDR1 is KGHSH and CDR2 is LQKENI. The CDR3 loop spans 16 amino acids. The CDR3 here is CASSPTTPDSNQPQHF. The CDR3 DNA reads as TGTGCCAGCTCACCAACGACCCCTGATAGCAATCAGCCCCAGCATTTT. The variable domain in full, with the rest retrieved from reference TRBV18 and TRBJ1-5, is NAGVMQNPRHLVRRRGQEARLRCSPMKGHSHVYWYRQLPEEGLKFMVYLQKENIIDESGMPKERFSAEFPKEGPSILRIQQVVRGDSAAYFCASSPTTPDSNQPQHFGDGTRLSIL.

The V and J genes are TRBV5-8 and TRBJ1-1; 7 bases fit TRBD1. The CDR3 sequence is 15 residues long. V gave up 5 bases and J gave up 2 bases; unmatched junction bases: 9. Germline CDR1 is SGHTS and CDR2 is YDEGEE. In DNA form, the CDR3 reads TGTGCCAGCAGGTTAACCAGACAGGGTAACACTGAAGCTTTCTTT. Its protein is CASRLTRQGNTEAFF.

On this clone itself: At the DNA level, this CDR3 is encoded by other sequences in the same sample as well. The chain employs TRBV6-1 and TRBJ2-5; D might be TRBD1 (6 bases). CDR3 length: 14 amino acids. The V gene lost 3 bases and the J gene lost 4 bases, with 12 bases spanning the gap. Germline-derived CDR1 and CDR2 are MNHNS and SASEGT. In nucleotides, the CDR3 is TGTGCCAGCAGTGAGCAGGGGCGCCCAGAGACCCAGTACTTC. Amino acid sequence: CASSEQGRPETQYF.